This T cell receptor (beta chain) is from a study of early T cells in non-severe SARS-CoV-2 infection. Germline loops: CDR1 MGHDK, CDR2 SYGVNS. V was clipped by 8 bases and J by 0 bases, with 22 bases between them. This CDR3 spans 17 amino acids. Molecules of cDNA were individually given unique molecular identifiers that were attached to them. TCRdb processed the 5' RACE reads anew with MiXCR; each CDR3 protein has one entry. The sample holds around 61,000 distinct CDR3 sequences; 10% to 14% are singletons and the top ten take 1.5% to 2%. The chain employs TRBV25-1 and TRBJ1-1; D gene uncertain. The sequenced sample was whole blood. This TCR came from an adult who was a healthcare worker with PCR-confirmed SARS-CoV-2 infection or an uninfected control (not recorded which). CDR3 sequence reads: CASPRTPYREMNTEAFF. For the CDR3, the DNA is TGTGCCAGCCCCCGGACCCCCTACAGAGAAATGAACACTGAAGCTTTCTTT.